The source of this TCR beta chain is a study of beta chain features in type 1 diabetes. Study conclusions and caveats: Moderately but significantly shorter TCRB CDR3s were found in Type 1 diabetes patients in all four CD4+ subsets. Naive, central memory and Treg TCRB repertoires appeared more alike in patients than in healthy donors. In type 1 diabetes patients, VDJ junctions had fewer insertions; deletions at these junctions were more frequent.

Of the isolated RNA, all was reverse transcribed, and so the sequenced material was expressed TCRB transcripts. Assay: immunoSEQ multiplex PCR; the TCRdb copy retains only in-frame clones and omits some. The profile shows around 650,000 clones, under 15% of them singletons. With respect to this clone: Its antigen is not known.

Germline lookup yields CDR1 SGHNT and CDR2 YENEEA. V was cut by 5 bases and J by 2 bases, with 15 bases left in between. The CDR3 extends over 15 amino acids. This TCR was recovered from a man in his thirties or forties with type 1 diabetes. The sequencing sample was made of naive CD4+ T cells from blood. V and J are TRBV11-3 and TRBJ1-1, with TRBD1 as a possible D gene (5 bases). CDR3 loop: CASSMKGSFNTEAFF. The CDR3 DNA reads as TGTGCCAGCAGCATGAAGGGGTCTTTCAACACTGAAGCTTTCTTT.